This paragraph reports one T cell receptor (beta chain). Antigen unknown. Mismatch with germline at one junction end may stem from a read error. Generated by immunoSEQ multiplex PCR, the TCRdb table keeps only in-frame clones and is missing some. The sample carries around 130,000 clones, 80% to 95% recorded once. The entry originates in a study of CD4+ T cells in melanoma. Whole-study results and caveats: CD8+ T cell, macrophage and B cell function reportedly correlated with neoantigen-specific CD4+ T cells. Diverse differentiation states were reported for melanoma neoantigen-specific CD4+ T cells.

The TCR originated in a human donor with melanoma.

This CDR3 is CASSPVRGGPTKAFF. The CDR3, as DNA: TGTGCCAGCTCACCCGTAAGAGGGGGGCCCACTAAAGCTTTCTTT. V usage is TRBV18 and J usage is TRBJ1-1; D perhaps matches TRBD1 (6 bases). Germline CDR1 KGHSH, CDR2 LQKENI. The CDR3 covers 15 residues.